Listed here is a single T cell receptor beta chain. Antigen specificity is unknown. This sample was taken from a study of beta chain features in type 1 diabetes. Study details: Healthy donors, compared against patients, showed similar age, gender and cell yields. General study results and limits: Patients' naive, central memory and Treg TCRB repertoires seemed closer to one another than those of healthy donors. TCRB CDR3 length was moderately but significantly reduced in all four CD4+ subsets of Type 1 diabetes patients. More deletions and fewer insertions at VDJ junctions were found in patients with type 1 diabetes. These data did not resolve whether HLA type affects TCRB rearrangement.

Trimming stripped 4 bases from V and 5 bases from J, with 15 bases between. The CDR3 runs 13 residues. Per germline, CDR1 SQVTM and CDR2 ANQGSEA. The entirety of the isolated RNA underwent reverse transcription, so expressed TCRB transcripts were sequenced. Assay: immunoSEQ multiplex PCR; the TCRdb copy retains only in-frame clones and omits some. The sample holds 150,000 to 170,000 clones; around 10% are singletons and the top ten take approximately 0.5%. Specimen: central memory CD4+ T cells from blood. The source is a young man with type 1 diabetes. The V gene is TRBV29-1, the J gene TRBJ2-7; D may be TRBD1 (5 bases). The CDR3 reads CSVGKGKRDEQYF. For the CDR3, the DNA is TGCAGCGTTGGGAAGGGGAAAAGGGACGAGCAGTACTTC.